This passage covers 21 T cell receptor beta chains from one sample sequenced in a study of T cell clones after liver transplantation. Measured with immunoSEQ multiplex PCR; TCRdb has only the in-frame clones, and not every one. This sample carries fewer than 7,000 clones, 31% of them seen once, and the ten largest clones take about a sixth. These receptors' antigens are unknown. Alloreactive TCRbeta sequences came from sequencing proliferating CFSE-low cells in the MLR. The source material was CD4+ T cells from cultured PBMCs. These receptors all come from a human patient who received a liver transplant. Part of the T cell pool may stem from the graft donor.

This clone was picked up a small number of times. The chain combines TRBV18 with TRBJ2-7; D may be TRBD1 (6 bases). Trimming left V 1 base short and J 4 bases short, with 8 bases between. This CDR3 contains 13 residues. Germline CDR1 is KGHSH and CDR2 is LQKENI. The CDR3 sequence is CASSPQTGYEQYV. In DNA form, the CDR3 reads TGTGCCAGCTCACCACAGACAGGATACGAGCAGTACGTC.

The DNA for the CDR3 is TGTGCCAGCAGTTTGGGCTTGACAGGGCTAGGGGCTTTCTTT. This translates into CASSLGLTGLGAFF. This chain uses TRBV28 with TRBJ1-1; TRBD1 matches 7 bases. The trim removed 3 bases at V and 11 bases at J, leaving 12 bases unmatched. The CDR3 is 14 residues long. Per germline, CDR1 MDHEN and CDR2 SYDVKM.

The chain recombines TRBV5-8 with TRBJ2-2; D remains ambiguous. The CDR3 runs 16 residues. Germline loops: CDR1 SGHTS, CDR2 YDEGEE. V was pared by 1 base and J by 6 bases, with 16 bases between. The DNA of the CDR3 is TGTGCCAGCAGCTTGAAAGGGCCTGCAACATCCGGGGAGCTGTTTTTT. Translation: CASSLKGPATSGELFF.

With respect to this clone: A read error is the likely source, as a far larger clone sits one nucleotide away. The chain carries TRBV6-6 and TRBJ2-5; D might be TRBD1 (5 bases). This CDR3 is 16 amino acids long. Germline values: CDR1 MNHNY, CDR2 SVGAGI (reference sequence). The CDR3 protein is CASSYRPNSGKKTQHF. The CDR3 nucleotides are TGTGCCAGCAGTTACCGGCCCAACTCAGGGAAGAAGACCCAGCACTTC.

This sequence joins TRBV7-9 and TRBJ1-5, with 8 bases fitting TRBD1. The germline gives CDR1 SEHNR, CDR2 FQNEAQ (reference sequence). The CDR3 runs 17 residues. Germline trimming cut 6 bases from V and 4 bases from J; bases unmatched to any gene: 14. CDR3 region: CASSAGGTGLPNQPQHF. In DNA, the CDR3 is TGTGCCAGCAGTGCAGGGGGGACAGGACTACCAAATCAGCCCCAGCATTTT.

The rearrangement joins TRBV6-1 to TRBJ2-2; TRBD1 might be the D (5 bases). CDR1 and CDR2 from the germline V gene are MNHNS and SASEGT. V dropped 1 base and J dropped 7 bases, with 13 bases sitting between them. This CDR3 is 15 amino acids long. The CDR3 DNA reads TGTGCCAGCAGTGAAGTCCTAAGGGGAAGCGGGGAGCTGTTTTTT. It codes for CASSEVLRGSGELFF.

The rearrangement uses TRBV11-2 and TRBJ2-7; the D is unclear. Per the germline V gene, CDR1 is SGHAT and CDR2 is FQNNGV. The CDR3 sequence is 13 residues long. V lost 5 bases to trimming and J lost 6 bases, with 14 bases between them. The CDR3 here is CASSSAPGGEQYV. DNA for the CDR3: TGTGCCAGCAGCAGCGCCCCCGGTGGCGAGCAGTACGTC.

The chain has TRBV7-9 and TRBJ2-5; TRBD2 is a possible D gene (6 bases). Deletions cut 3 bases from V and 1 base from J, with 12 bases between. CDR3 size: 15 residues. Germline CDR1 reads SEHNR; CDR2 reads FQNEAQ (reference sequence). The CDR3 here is CASSLSAGPQETQYF. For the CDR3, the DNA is TGTGCCAGCAGCTTGAGCGCGGGACCCCAAGAGACCCAGTACTTC.

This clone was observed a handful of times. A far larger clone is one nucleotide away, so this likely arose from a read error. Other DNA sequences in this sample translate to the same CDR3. The CDR3 protein is CAISAGRGQGTEAFF. CDR3 DNA: TGTGCCATCAGTGCGGGTCGTGGACAGGGGACTGAAGCTTTCTTT. V gene TRBV10-3 combines with J gene TRBJ1-1, with 9 bases lining up with TRBD1. V lost 4 bases, J lost 5 bases, and 8 bases stayed unmatched. This CDR3 comprises 15 residues. CDR1 and CDR2 (germline): ENHRY, SYGVKD.

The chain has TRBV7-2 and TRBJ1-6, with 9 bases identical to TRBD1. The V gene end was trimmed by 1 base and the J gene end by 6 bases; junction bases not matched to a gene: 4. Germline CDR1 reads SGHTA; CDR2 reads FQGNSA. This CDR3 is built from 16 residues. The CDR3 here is CASSLGGTGRNSPLHF. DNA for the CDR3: TGTGCCAGCAGCTTAGGAGGGACAGGGCGTAATTCACCCCTCCACTTT. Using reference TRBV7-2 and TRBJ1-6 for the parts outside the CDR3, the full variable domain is GAGVSQSPSNKVTEKGKDVELRCDPISGHTALYWYRQSLGQGLEFLIYFQGNSAPDKSGLPSDRFSAERTGGSVSTLTIQRTQQEDSAVYLCASSLGGTGRNSPLHFGNGTRLTVT.

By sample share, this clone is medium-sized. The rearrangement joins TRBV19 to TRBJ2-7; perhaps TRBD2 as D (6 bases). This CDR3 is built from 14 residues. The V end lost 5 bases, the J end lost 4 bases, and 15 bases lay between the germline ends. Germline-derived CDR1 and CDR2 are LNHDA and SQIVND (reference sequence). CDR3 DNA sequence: TGTGCCAGTAGTCCCCCGGGACTTCCATACGAGCAGTACTTC. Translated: CASSPPGLPYEQYF. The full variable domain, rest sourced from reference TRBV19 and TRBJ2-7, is DGGITQSPKYLFRKEGQNVTLSCEQNLNHDAMYWYRQDPGQGLRLIYYSQIVNDFQKGDIAEGYSVSREKKESFPLTVTSAQKNPTAFYLCASSPPGLPYEQYFGPGTRLTVT.

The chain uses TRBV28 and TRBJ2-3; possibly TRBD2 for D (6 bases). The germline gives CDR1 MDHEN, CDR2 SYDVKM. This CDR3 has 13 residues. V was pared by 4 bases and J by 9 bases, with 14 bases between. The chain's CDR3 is CASSWGDRGTQYF. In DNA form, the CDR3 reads TGTGCCAGCAGTTGGGGGGACCGGGGAACGCAGTATTTT. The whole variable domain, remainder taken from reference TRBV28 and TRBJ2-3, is DVKVTQSSRYLVKRTGEKVFLECVQDMDHENMFWYRQDPGLGLRLIYFSYDVKMKEKGDIPEGYSVSREKKERFSLILESASTNQTSMYLCASSWGDRGTQYFGPGTRLTVL.

The CDR3 reads CASTPDGRNEKLFF. The CDR3 DNA sequence: TGTGCCAGTACTCCGGACGGAAGAAATGAAAAACTGTTTTTT. The V gene is TRBV19, the J gene TRBJ1-4; no reliable D call. Trimming pared 7 bases from V and 5 bases from J, leaving 14 bases between. The length of the CDR3 is 14 residues. Germline CDR1 reads LNHDA; CDR2 reads SQIVND (reference sequence).

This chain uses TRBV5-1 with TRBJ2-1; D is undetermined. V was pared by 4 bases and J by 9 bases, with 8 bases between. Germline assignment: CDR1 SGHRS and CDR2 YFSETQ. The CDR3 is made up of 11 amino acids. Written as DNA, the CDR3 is TGCGCCAGCAGCGATCTTGGTGAGCAGTTCTTC. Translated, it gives CASSDLGEQFF. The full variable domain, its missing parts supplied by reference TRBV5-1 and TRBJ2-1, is KAGVTQTPRYLIKTRGQQVTLSCSPISGHRSVSWYQQTPGQGLQFLFEYFSETQRNKGNFPGRFSGRQFSNSRSEMNVSTLELGDSALYLCASSDLGEQFFGPGTRLTVL.

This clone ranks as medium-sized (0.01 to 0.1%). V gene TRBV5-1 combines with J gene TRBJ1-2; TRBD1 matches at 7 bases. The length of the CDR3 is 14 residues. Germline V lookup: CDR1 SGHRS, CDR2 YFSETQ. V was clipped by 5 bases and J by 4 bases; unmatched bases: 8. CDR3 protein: CASRHVGGIYGYTF. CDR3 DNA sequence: TGCGCCAGCAGACACGTAGGGGGCATCTATGGCTACACCTTC.

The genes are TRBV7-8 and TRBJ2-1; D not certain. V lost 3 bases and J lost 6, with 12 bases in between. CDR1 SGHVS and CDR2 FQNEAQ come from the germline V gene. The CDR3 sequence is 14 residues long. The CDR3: CASSFDYGFNEQFF. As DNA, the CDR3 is TGTGCCAGCAGCTTCGATTATGGGTTCAATGAGCAGTTCTTC.

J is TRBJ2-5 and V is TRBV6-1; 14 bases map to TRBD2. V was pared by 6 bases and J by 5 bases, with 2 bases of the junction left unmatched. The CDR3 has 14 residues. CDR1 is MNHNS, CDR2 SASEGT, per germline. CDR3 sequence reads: CASRRLAGGETQYF. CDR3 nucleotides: TGTGCCAGCAGGAGACTAGCGGGGGGGGAGACCCAGTACTTC.

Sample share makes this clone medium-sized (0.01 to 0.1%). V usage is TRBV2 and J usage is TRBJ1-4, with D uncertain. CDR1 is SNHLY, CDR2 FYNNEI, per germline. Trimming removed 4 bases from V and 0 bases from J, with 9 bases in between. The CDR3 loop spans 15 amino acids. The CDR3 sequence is CASSVDRTTNEKLFF. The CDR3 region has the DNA TGTGCCAGCAGTGTCGACCGTACAACTAATGAAAAACTGTTTTTT. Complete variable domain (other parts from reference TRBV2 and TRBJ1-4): EPEVTQTPSHQVTQMGQEVILRCVPISNHLYFYWYRQILGQKVEFLVSFYNNEISEKSEIFDDQFSVERPDGSNFTLKIRSTKLEDSAMYFCASSVDRTTNEKLFFGSGTQLSVL.

CDR3 sequence reads: CASSLAQGYEQYF. The CDR3 nucleotides are TGTGCCAGCAGCTTAGCGCAAGGCTACGAGCAGTACTTC. This rearrangement joins TRBV7-2 to TRBJ2-7, with D uncertain. Germline CDR1 and CDR2: SGHTA and FQGNSA. Deletions cut 0 bases from V and 3 bases from J, with 6 bases between. The CDR3 has 13 residues. Using reference TRBV7-2 and TRBJ2-7 for the parts outside the CDR3, the full variable domain is GAGVSQSPSNKVTEKGKDVELRCDPISGHTALYWYRQSLGQGLEFLIYFQGNSAPDKSGLPSDRFSAERTGGSVSTLTIQRTQQEDSAVYLCASSLAQGYEQYFGPGTRLTVT.

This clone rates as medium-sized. CDR3 DNA: TGTGCCAGCTCACCTTCAAGCAGGGGGCCTGTCGACGAGCAGTACTTC. It yields the protein CASSPSSRGPVDEQYF. The genes are TRBV18 and TRBJ2-7; 8 bases line up with TRBD1. Per the germline V gene, CDR1 is KGHSH and CDR2 is LQKENI. The CDR3 spans 16 residues. The J segment lost 5 bases and the V segment lost 3 bases, leaving 12 bases of the junction unmatched.

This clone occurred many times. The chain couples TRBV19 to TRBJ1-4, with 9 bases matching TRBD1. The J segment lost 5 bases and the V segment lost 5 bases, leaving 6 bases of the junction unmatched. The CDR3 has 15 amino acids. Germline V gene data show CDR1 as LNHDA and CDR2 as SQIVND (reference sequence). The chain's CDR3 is CASSVSGTGNEKLFF. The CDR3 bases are TGTGCCAGTAGTGTATCCGGGACAGGGAATGAAAAACTGTTTTTT.